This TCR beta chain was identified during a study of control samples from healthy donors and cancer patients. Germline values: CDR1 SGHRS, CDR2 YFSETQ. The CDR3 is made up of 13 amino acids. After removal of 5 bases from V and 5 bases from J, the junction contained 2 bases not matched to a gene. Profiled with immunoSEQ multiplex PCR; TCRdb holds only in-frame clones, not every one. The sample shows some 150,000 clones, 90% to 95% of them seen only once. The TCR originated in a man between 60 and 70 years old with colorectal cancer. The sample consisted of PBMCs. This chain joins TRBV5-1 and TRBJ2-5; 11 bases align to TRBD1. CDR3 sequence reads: CASRRDRGETQYF. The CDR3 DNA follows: TGCGCCAGCAGAAGGGACAGGGGGGAGACCCAGTACTTC.